These 14 T cell receptor beta chains were sequenced from one sample in a study of blood T cell repertoires in COVID-19. Libraries were prepared by immunoSEQ multiplex PCR; TCRdb keeps only in-frame clonotypes and omits some of them. The sample shows approximately 310,000 clones, less than 85% of them seen only once. The sequenced sample was PBMCs or T cells enriched from blood (not recorded which). The source is a woman in her 30s who had been exposed to COVID-19.

This clone was detected a few times. J is TRBJ1-1 and V is TRBV28; tentative D call: TRBD1 (5 bases). The CDR3 runs 12 residues. Trimming took 8 bases from V and 7 from J, leaving 14 bases between them. Germline V gene data show CDR1 as MDHEN and CDR2 as SYDVKM. CDR3 in amino acids: CASGHVKLEAFF. In nucleotides, the CDR3 is TGTGCCAGCGGACACGTTAAGCTTGAAGCTTTCTTT.

This clone was recorded only once. The chain couples TRBV3-1 (or the pseudogene TRBV3-2) to TRBJ1-2; D gene unclear. The germline gives CDR1 LGHDT, CDR2 YNNKEL (reference sequence). V lost 0 bases to trimming and J lost 7 bases, with 18 bases between them. The CDR3 runs 16 residues. For the CDR3, the DNA is TGTGCCAGCAGCCAAGATTATGGCCCAGGTACTGGTGGCTACACCTTC. It encodes CASSQDYGPGTGGYTF.

This rearrangement joins TRBV28 to TRBJ2-2, with D perhaps matching TRBD2 (6 bases). CDR1 is MDHEN, CDR2 SYDVKM, per germline. The V gene lost 3 bases and the J gene lost 6 bases, with 14 bases spanning the gap. The CDR3 runs 15 residues. The DNA of the CDR3 is TGTGCCAGCAGTTTCCCTATTGGGGGGTCCGGGGAGCTGTTTTTT. It specifies CASSFPIGGSGELFF.

The chain links TRBV24-1 to TRBJ2-3, with 9 positions matching TRBD2. Germline trimming cut 0 bases from V and 6 bases from J; bases unmatched to any gene: 9. The CDR3 covers 17 residues. Looked up from germline, CDR1 is KGHDR and CDR2 is SFDVKD. In nucleotides, the CDR3 is TGTGCCACCAGTGATTTGCAGGGCGGGAGGGCCTTGGATACGCAGTATTTT. It translates to CATSDLQGGRALDTQYF.

This clone was counted a single time. CDR3 bases: TGTGCCAGCTCACCAGGGCAGCGGGAGACCCAGTACTTC. Encoded protein: CASSPGQRETQYF. The V gene is TRBV18, the J gene TRBJ2-5, with D tentatively TRBD2 (5 bases). The germline V and J ends were trimmed by 2 bases and 5 bases, with 9 bases remaining between them. Germline CDR1 reads KGHSH; CDR2 reads LQKENI. The CDR3 sequence is 13 residues long.

This clone appeared a single time. The J gene is TRBJ2-5, the V gene TRBV5-1, with D possibly TRBD2 on 6 matching bases. From germline, CDR1 is SGHRS and CDR2 YFSETQ. There are 15 residues in the CDR3. The germline V and J ends were trimmed by 3 bases and 5 bases, with 17 bases remaining between them. As DNA, the CDR3 is TGCGCCAGCAGCTCCCCGGGACTCAGTAGGGAGACCCAGTACTTC. Translation: CASSSPGLSRETQYF.

This chain links TRBV11-2 with TRBJ2-1; 7 bases match TRBD2. V trimming: 1 base; J trimming: 4 bases; junction bases outside the gene matches: 4. The V gene's germline CDR1 is SGHAT and CDR2 FQNNGV. The CDR3 spans 15 residues. CDR3 in DNA: TGTGCCAGCAGCTTAGTGAGGACTAGATACAATGAGCAGTTCTTC. Its protein is CASSLVRTRYNEQFF.

This clone was seen a single time. V is TRBV3-1 (or the pseudogene TRBV3-2) and J is TRBJ2-2; 11 bases map to TRBD1. J gave up 3 bases and V 3 bases, and 0 bases lay outside the gene matches. This CDR3 spans 15 amino acids. CDR1 is LGHDT, CDR2 YNNKEL, per germline (reference sequence). CDR3 in amino acids: CASSQGQGDTGELFF. DNA for the CDR3: TGTGCCAGCAGCCAGGGACAGGGGGACACCGGGGAGCTGTTTTTT.

The chain combines TRBV18 with TRBJ2-1; TRBD2 matches 9 bases. J gave up 4 bases and V 2 bases, and 12 bases lay outside the gene matches. Germline CDR1 reads KGHSH; CDR2 reads LQKENI. The CDR3 extends over 18 amino acids. This CDR3 reads CASSPMDISGRLYNEQFF. DNA for the CDR3: TGTGCCAGCTCACCAATGGACATTAGCGGGAGACTATACAATGAGCAGTTCTTC.

V gene TRBV28 combines with J gene TRBJ2-3; 9 positions agree with TRBD2. The germline CDR1 and CDR2 sequences are MDHEN and SYDVKM. There are 15 residues in the CDR3. J was trimmed by 1 base and V by 3 bases; bases with no gene match: 2. CDR3 coding DNA: TGTGCCAGCAGTTTCCAGCGGGGGGGCACAGATACGCAGTATTTT. This encodes CASSFQRGGTDTQYF.

The chain recombines TRBV4-3 with TRBJ1-4; TRBD1 might be the D (6 bases). Germline V gene data show CDR1 as LGHNA and CDR2 as YSLEER. With 4 bases removed from V and 4 bases from J, the gap between germline ends came to 13 bases. The CDR3 covers 15 residues. The CDR3: CASSLGNRDNEKLFF. As DNA, the CDR3 is TGCGCCAGCAGCCTGGGGAACAGGGATAATGAAAAACTGTTTTTT.

With respect to this clone: A much bigger clone sits one base away, suggesting this may be a read error. Here the CDR3 DNA reads TGTGCCAGCAGCTTATACTACGAGCAGTACTTC. Residues: CASSLYYEQYF. This rearrangement joins TRBV13 to TRBJ2-7; D remains unclear. Between the trimmed V and J ends, which lost 2 bases and 3 bases, there was a span of 2 bases. This CDR3 contains 11 residues. Germline V gene data show CDR1 as PRHDT and CDR2 as FYEKMQ (reference sequence).

The chain joins TRBV5-1 to TRBJ2-6, with 7 bases identical to TRBD1. This CDR3 has 16 amino acids. Germline lookup yields CDR1 SGHRS and CDR2 YFSETQ. Trimming cost V 5 bases and J 2 bases; bases outside gene matches: 7. In DNA, the CDR3 is TGCGCCAGCAGTTACGACAGGGTGCCTGGGGCCAACGTCCTGACTTTC. It codes for CASSYDRVPGANVLTF.

The V and J genes are TRBV7-6 and TRBJ2-3; the match to TRBD2 covers 10 bases. CDR1 is SGHVS and CDR2 is FNYEAQ in the germline V gene. The CDR3 runs 17 residues. J gave up 5 bases and V 0 bases, and 8 bases lay outside the gene matches. CDR3: CASSLAVPSGGGDTQYF. The CDR3 DNA reads TGTGCCAGCAGCTTAGCCGTCCCTAGCGGGGGAGGAGATACGCAGTATTTT.